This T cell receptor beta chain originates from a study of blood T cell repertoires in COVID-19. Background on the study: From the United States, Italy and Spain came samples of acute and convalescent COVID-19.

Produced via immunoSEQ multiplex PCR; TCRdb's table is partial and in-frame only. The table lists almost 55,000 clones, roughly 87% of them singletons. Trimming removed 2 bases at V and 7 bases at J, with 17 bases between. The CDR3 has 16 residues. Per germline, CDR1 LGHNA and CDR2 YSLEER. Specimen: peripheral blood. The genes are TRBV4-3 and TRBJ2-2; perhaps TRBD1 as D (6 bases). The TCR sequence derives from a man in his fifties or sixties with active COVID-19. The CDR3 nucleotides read TGCGCCAGCAGCCAATCGACAGGCCTCAAAGGCGGGGAGCTGTTTTTT. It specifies CASSQSTGLKGGELFF.